This T cell receptor (beta chain) was captured by sequencing in a study of blood T cell repertoires in COVID-19. Study in general: Sites across the United States, Italy and Spain contributed samples from acute and convalescent COVID-19. Sample material is recorded as cDNA or gDNA derived from T cells, B-cell-depleted T cells, or PBMCs.

Recruitment covered roughly 22 US areas and drew participants whose ages spanned roughly 18 to 90 years. In the source study's methods: Quantification of nucleated cells was approximated via reference gene primer amplification. Method: immunoSEQ multiplex PCR; TCRdb's copy keeps in-frame clones and lacks some. The V and J calls and the clone size are those of that table, but D and trimming were determined from the DNA. Of roughly 220,000 clones listed, approximately 82% are singletons. The CDR3 spans 15 residues. CDR1 and CDR2 from the germline V gene are SGDLS and YYNGEE. Trimming at V came to 4 bases and at J to 4 bases, leaving 3 bases not matched to a gene.

Material for sequencing was PBMCs or T cells enriched from blood (not recorded which). This chain joins TRBV9 and TRBJ2-3; 13 bases fit TRBD2. This clonotype originated in a man aged 35 to 55 who had recovered from COVID-19. The CDR3 bases are TGTGCCAGCAGCACTAGCGGGAGGGCCCCAGATACGCAGTATTTT. Amino acids: CASSTSGRAPDTQYF.